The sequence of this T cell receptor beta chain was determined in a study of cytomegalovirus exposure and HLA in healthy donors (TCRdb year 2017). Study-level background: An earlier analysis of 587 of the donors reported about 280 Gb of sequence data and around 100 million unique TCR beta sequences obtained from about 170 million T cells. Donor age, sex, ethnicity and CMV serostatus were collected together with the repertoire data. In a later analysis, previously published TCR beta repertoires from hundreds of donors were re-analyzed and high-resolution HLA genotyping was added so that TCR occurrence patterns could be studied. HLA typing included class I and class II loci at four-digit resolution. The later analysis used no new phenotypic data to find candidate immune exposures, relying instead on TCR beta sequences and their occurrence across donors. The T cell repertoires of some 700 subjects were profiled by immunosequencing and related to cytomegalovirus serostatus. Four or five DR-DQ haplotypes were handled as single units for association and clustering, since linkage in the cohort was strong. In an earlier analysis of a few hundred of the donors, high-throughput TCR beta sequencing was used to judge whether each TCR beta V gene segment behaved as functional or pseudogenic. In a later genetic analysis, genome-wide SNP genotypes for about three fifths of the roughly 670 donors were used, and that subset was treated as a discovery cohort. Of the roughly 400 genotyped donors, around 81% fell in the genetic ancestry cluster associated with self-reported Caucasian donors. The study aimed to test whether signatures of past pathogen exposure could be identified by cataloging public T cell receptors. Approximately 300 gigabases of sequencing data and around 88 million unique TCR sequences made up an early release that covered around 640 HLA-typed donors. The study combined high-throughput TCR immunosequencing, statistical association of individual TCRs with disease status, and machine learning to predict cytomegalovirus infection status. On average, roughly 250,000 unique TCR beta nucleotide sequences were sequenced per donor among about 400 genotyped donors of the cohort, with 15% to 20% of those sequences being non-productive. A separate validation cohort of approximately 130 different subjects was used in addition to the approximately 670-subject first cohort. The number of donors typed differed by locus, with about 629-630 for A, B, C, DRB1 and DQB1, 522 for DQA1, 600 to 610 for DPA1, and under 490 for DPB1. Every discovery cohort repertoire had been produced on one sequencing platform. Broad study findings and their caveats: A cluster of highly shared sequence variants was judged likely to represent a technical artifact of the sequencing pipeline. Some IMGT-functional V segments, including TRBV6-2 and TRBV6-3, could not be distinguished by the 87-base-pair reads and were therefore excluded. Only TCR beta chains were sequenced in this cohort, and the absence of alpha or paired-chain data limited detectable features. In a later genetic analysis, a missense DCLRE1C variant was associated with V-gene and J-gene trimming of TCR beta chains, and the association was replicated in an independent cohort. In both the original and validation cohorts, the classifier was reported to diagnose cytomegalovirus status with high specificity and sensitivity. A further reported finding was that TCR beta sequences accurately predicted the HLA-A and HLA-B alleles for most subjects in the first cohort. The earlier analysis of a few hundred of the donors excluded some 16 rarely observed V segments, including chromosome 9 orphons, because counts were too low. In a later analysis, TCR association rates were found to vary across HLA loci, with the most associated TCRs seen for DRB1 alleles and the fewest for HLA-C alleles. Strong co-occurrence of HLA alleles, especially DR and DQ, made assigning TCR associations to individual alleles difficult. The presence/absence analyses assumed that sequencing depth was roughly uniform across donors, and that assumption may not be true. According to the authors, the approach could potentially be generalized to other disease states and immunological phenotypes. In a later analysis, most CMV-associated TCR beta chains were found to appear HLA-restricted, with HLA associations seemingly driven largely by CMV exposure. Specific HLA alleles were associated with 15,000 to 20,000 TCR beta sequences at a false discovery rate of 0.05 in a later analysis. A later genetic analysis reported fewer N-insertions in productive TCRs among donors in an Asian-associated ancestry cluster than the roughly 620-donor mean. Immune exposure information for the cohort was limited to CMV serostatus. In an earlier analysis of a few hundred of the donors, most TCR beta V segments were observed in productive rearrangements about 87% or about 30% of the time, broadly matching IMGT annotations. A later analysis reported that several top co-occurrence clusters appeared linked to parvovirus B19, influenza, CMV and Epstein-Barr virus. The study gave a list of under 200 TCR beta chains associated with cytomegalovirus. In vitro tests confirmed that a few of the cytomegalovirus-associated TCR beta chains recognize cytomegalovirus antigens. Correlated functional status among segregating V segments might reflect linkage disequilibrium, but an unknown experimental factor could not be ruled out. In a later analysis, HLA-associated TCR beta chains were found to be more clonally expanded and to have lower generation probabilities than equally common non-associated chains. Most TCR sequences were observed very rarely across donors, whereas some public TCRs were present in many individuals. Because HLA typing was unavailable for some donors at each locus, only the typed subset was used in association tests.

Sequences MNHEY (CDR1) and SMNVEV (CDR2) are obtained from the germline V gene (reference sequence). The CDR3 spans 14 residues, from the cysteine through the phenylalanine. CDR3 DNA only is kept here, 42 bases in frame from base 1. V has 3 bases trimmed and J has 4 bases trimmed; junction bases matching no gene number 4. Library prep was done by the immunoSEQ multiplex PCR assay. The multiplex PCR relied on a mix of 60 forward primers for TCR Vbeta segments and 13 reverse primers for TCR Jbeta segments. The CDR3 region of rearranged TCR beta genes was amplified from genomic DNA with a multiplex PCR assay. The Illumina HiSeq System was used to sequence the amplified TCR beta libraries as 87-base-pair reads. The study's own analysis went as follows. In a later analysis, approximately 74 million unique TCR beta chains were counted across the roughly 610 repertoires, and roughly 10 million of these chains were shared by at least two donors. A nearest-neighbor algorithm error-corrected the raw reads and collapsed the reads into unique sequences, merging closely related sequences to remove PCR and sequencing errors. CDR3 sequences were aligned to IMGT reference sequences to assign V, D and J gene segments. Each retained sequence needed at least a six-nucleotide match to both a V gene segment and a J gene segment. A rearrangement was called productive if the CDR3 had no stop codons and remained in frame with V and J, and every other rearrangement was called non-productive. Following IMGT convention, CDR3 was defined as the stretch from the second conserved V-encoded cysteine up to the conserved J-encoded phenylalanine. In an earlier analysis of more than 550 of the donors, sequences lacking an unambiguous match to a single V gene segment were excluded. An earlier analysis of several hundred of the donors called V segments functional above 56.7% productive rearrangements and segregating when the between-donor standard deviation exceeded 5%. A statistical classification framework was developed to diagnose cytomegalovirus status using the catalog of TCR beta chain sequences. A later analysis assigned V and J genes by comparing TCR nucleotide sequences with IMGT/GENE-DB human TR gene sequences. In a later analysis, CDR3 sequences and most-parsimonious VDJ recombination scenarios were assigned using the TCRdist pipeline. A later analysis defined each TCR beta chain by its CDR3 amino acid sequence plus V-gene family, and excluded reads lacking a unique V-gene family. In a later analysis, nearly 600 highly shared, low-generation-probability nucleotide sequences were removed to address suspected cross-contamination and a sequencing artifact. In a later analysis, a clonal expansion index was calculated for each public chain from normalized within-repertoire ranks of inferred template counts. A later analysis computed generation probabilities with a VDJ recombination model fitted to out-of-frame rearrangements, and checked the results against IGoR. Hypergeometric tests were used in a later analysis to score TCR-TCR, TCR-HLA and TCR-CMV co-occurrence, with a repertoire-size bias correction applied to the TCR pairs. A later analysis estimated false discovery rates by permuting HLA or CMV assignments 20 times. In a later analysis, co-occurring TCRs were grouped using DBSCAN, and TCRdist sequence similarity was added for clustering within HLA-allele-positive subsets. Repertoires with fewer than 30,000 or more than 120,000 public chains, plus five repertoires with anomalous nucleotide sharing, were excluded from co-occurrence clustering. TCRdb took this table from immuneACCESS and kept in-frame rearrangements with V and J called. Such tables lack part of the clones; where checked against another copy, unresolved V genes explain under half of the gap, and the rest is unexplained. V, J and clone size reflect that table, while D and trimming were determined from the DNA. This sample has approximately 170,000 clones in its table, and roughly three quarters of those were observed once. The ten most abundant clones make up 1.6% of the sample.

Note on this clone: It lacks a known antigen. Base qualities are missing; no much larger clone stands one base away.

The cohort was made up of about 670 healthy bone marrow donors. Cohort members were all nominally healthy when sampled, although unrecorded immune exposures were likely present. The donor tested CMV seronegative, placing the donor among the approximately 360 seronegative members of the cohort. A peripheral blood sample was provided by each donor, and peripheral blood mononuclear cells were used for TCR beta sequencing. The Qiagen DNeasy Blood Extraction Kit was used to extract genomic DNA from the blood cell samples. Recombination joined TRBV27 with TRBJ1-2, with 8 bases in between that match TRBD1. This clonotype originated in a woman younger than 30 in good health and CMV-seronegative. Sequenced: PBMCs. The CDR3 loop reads CASSFGDRPYGYTF. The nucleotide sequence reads TGTGCCAGCAGTTTCGGGGACAGGCCCTATGGCTACACCTTC.